This T cell receptor (beta chain) stems from a study of control samples from healthy donors and cancer patients. This clone was seen a single time. TCRdb's copy holds only in-frame clones and misses some; the assay was immunoSEQ multiplex PCR. In the table there are some 150,000 clones, over 90% of which are singletons. Per the germline V gene, CDR1 is SGHVS and CDR2 is FQNEAQ. This CDR3 has 18 residues. The V and J ends lost 0 bases and 3 bases respectively, with 18 bases between them. Sequencing was done on a sample of blood. This receptor was identified in a woman in her twenties or thirties in good health. The chain has TRBV7-8 and TRBJ1-5, with D unclear. The chain's CDR3 is CASSLARLQAGLNQPQHF. CDR3 in DNA: TGTGCCAGCAGCTTAGCCCGACTACAAGCTGGGCTCAATCAGCCCCAGCATTTT.